This T cell receptor (beta chain) is drawn from a study of blood T cell repertoires in COVID-19. Trimming removed 2 bases from V and 11 bases from J; junction bases left unmatched: 7. The length of the CDR3 is 14 residues. The germline V gene encodes CDR1 LGHDT and CDR2 YNNKEL (reference sequence). In the authors' workflow: Amplification of reference gene primers provided the estimated nucleated cell counts. Using immunoSEQ multiplex PCR, the repertoire was profiled, and TCRdb retains in-frame clones only, with some absent. V and J calls and clone size are given by that table; D and trimming were obtained from the DNA. Of over 250,000 clones detected, roughly 89% appear once; the ten largest clones hold 1.5% to 2%.

The chain employs TRBV3-1 (or the pseudogene TRBV3-2) and TRBJ1-1; 11 bases line up with TRBD1. Sequencing was carried out using PBMCs or T cells enriched from blood (not recorded which). This sequence originates from a woman aged 55-75 years who had recovered from COVID-19. In DNA, the CDR3 is TGTGCCAGCAGCCAACCCGGGACAGGGGGATACGCTTTCTTT. Translating it yields CASSQPGTGGYAFF.